The present T cell receptor (beta chain) was sequenced within a study of Ad26.COV2.S vaccination and SARS-CoV-2 variants. Produced via immunoSEQ multiplex PCR; TCRdb's table is partial and in-frame only. The sample gives about 680,000 clones, roughly 90% of which show up once; roughly 1.5% is in the top ten. The treatment: about 20 received Ad26.COV2.S at low or high dose, single or two shots; about 5 received placebo; per-sample allocation not given. Vaccine and placebo recipients were sampled on day 63 after the first injection. The germline V gene encodes CDR1 MNHEY and CDR2 SMNVEV (reference sequence). The CDR3 totals 15 residues. Trimming removed 7 bases from V and 3 bases from J; junction bases left unmatched: 7.

This TCR was sampled from a person aged 18-60 years who received the Ad26.COV2.S COVID-19 vaccine or a placebo. Sample: peripheral blood, taken in a trial of Ad26.COV2.S vaccine versus placebo. The V gene is TRBV27, the J gene TRBJ2-1; TRBD2 aligns across 9 bases. DNA of the CDR3: TGTGCCAGCAACCTTGGACTAGCGCGCTACAATGAGCAGTTCTTC. This encodes CASNLGLARYNEQFF.